The entry below describes one T cell receptor beta chain. This sample was taken from a study of blood T cells in healthy people across ages. The second PCR ran roughly 6 to 11 cycles with a sample-barcoded 5' primer and J-beta primers. TCRdb re-called the 5' RACE reads through MiXCR, storing one row per CDR3 protein. The top ten clones hold 15% to 20% of a sample with 870,000 or so distinct CDR3 sequences, 25% to 35% of them seen once. Germline CDR1 LGHDT, CDR2 YNNKEL (reference sequence). The CDR3 is 14 amino acids. V lost 3 bases and J 0 bases, leaving 8 bases between the germline ends. The chain uses TRBV3-1 and TRBJ1-1, with D hard to call. The sequenced sample was blood. The clonotype comes from a woman over 75 in good health. This chain's CDR3 is CASSHTTVNTEAFF. As DNA, the CDR3 is TGTGCCAGCAGCCATACAACAGTGAACACTGAAGCTTTCTTT.